The 15 T cell receptor beta chains below come from one sample, sequenced in a study of cytomegalovirus exposure and HLA in healthy donors. PCR employed 60 Vbeta and 13 Jbeta primers. Profiled with immunoSEQ multiplex PCR; TCRdb holds only in-frame clones, not every one. The sample yields about 40,000 clones, 66% seen once. Material for sequencing was PBMCs. The origin of the receptors is a man aged 45-65 years in good health and CMV-seropositive.

This clone was detected only once. V usage is TRBV14 and J usage is TRBJ2-1; 15 bases agree with TRBD2. Germline V gives CDR1 SGHDN, CDR2 FVKESK. CDR3 length equals 18 residues. The ends lost 0 bases at V and 8 bases at J; junction bases unmatched: 8. CDR3 coding DNA: TGTGCCAGCAGCCAAGAAGGACTAGCGGGAGGGCTGTTCGATGAGCAGTTCTTC. It is translated as CASSQEGLAGGLFDEQFF.

In nucleotides, the CDR3 is TGTGCCTGGGGCGCGGGGGCCGGCTATGGCTACACCTTC. It is translated as CAWGAGAGYGYTF. The chain employs TRBV30 and TRBJ1-2, with a tentative D call TRBD1 (6 bases). The germline CDR1 and CDR2 sequences are GTSNPN and SVGIG (reference sequence). V was cut by 5 bases and J by 4 bases, with 14 bases left in between. The CDR3 is 13 residues long.

Only a few counts were recorded for this clone. The rearrangement links TRBV6-5 to TRBJ2-6, with TRBD1 as a possible D gene (6 bases). This CDR3 is 13 amino acids long. CDR1 is MNHEY, CDR2 SVGAGI, per germline. V lost 9 bases to trimming and J lost 8 bases, with 14 bases between them. CDR3 DNA sequence: TGTGCCAGTGGGACACAGGGAACCAACGTCCTGACTTTC. It codes for CASGTQGTNVLTF.

The DNA for the CDR3 is TGTGCCAGCAGCTTTTTGGCGGGGGGAACGGATGAGCAGTTCTTC. As protein: CASSFLAGGTDEQFF. The chain employs TRBV7-9 and TRBJ2-1, with 8 bases fitting TRBD2. The CDR3 runs 15 residues. Germline lookup yields CDR1 SEHNR and CDR2 FQNEAQ (reference sequence). V lost 3 bases and J lost 8; bases outside the gene matches: 9.

This clone was counted a few times. The J gene is TRBJ2-2, the V gene TRBV7-6; 8 nucleotides align to TRBD1. Germline CDR1 and CDR2: SGHVS and FNYEAQ. The V gene end was trimmed by 6 bases and the J gene end by 4 bases; junction bases not matched to a gene: 4. CDR3 length: 14 amino acids. The DNA of the CDR3 is TGTGCCAGCAGTTGGGACAGGACCACCGGGGAGCTGTTTTTT. Protein: CASSWDRTTGELFF.

This clone was observed a few times. The CDR3 DNA follows: TGTGCCAGCAGGGCGGACAGGGGGCATACTGAAGCTTTCTTT. Its protein product is CASRADRGHTEAFF. The genes are TRBV6-5 and TRBJ1-1, with TRBD1 matching over 11 bases. The trim removed 6 bases at V and 5 bases at J, leaving 5 bases unmatched. The CDR3 is 14 amino acids. Germline V gene sequence: CDR1 MNHEY, CDR2 SVGAGI.

V gene TRBV5-3 combines with J gene TRBJ2-1; 8 bases match TRBD1. TRBV5-3 is flagged as an ORF with uncertain function. The CDR3 runs to 16 residues. The trim removed 8 bases at V and 0 bases at J, leaving 10 bases unmatched. CDR3 coding DNA: TGTGCCAGCCTATATCGTACAGGGGGCTCCTACAATGAGCAGTTCTTC. It is translated as CASLYRTGGSYNEQFF.

The rearrangement links TRBV13 to TRBJ2-5, with 7 bases fitting TRBD2. The CDR3 has 15 amino acids. Trimming cost V 6 bases and J 5 bases; bases outside gene matches: 12. Germline loops: CDR1 PRHDT, CDR2 FYEKMQ (reference sequence). CDR3 nucleotides: TGTGCCAGCAGTCAAACAGGTTCGCGGGGGGAGACCCAGTACTTC. It codes for CASSQTGSRGETQYF.

This chain joins TRBV4-3 and TRBJ1-3; possible D gene TRBD1, 6 bases. Per the germline V gene, CDR1 is LGHNA and CDR2 is YSLEER. V was cut by 0 bases and J by 2 bases, with 8 bases left in between. This CDR3 contains 15 residues. CDR3 in amino acids: CASSQEGGPGNTIYF. In DNA form, the CDR3 reads TGCGCCAGCAGCCAAGAGGGGGGGCCTGGAAACACCATATATTTT.

The chain combines TRBV5-1 with TRBJ1-5, with 9 bases matching TRBD1. V was clipped by 4 bases and J by 7 bases; unmatched bases: 6. The CDR3 is 14 amino acids. The V gene's germline CDR1 is SGHRS and CDR2 YFSETQ. CDR3 coding DNA: TGCGCCAGCAGCCTGACAGGGGGGATACAGCCCCAGCATTTT. Translating gives CASSLTGGIQPQHF.

The chain carries TRBV7-2 and TRBJ2-3; 9 bases are a match to TRBD2. This CDR3 is 16 amino acids long. V shed 4 bases and J 2 bases; nucleotides not matched to a gene: 7. In germline, CDR1 is SGHTA, CDR2 FQGNSA. The CDR3 reads CASSSRVAGVTDTQYF. CDR3 sequence (DNA): TGTGCCAGCAGCTCGCGGGTAGCGGGGGTCACAGATACGCAGTATTTT.

The CDR3, as DNA: TGTGCCAGCAGTAGGGGGTCGGCAGGCATTAATGAAAAACTGTTTTTT. Translating gives CASSRGSAGINEKLFF. V gene TRBV2 combines with J gene TRBJ1-4, with D possibly matching TRBD1 (6 bases). Trimming took off 5 bases at V and 4 bases at J, with 17 bases between the two ends. This CDR3 has 16 amino acids. Germline-derived CDR1 and CDR2 are SNHLY and FYNNEI.

The sample holds a few counts of this clone. One base separates it from a far larger clone, so it is likely a read error. Within the sample, other DNA sequences also encode this same CDR3. The chain combines TRBV28 with TRBJ1-5; D call uncertain. V was shortened by 6 bases and J by 3 bases, with 12 bases between the two germline ends. Germline loops: CDR1 MDHEN, CDR2 SYDVKM. This CDR3 has 14 amino acids. CDR3: CASRRQVFNQPQHF. CDR3 sequence (DNA): TGTGCCAGCAGACGACAAGTGTTCAATCAGCCCCAGCATTTT.

The CDR3 DNA sequence: TGTGCCACCTCCGGGTTGTCCCAAGAGACCCAGTACTTC. Translating gives CATSGLSQETQYF. The chain is built from TRBV2 and TRBJ2-5; D unresolved. This CDR3 is 13 amino acids long. The V end was cut by 10 bases, the J end by 1 base, with 13 bases between. The V gene's germline CDR1 is SNHLY and CDR2 FYNNEI.

V gene TRBV6-6 combines with J gene TRBJ1-5; TRBD1 agrees at 8 bases. The CDR3 has 14 amino acids. Trimming cost V 6 bases and J 5 bases; bases outside gene matches: 6. Germline-derived CDR1 and CDR2 are MNHNY and SVGAGI (reference sequence). CDR3 in DNA: TGTGCCAGCAGCTGGACAGGGCTGGATCAGCCCCAGCATTTT. Protein: CASSWTGLDQPQHF.